Described below is a single TCR beta chain sequence and its context. What it recognizes is unknown. Some clones are missing from TCRdb's copy, which holds only in-frame ones; the method was immunoSEQ multiplex PCR. Of fewer than 250,000 clones listed, about 93% are singletons. V lost 7 bases, J lost 3 bases, and 6 bases stayed unmatched. CDR3 length equals 15 residues. The germline gives CDR1 SNHLY, CDR2 FYNNEI. The data originate from a study of T cell responses to AZD1222 COVID-19 vaccine. Findings of the study overall: There were vaccine-associated CD4 TCRs across spike, dominant at 160-218 and 743-854.

The rearrangement links TRBV2 to TRBJ1-6; 7 bases map to TRBD1. Sequences were derived from peripheral blood, sampled on day 0 of MenACWY control vaccination. The source is an adult in good health. Here the CDR3 DNA reads TGTGCCAGCAACCGGGACAGCCACTATAATTCACCCCTCCACTTT. This gives the protein CASNRDSHYNSPLHF.